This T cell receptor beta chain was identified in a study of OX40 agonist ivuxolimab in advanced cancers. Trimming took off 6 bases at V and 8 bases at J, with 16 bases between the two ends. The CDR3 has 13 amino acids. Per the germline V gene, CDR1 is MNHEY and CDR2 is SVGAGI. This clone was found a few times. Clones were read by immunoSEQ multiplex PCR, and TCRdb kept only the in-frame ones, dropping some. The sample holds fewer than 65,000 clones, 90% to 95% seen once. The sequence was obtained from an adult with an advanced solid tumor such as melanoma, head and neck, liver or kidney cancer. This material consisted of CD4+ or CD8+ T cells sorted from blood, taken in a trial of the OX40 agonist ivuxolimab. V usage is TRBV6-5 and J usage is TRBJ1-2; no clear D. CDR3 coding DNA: TGTGCCAGCAGCCACGGTGGTATGGGGGGCTACACCTTC. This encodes CASSHGGMGGYTF.